Listed here are 18 T cell receptor beta chains from one sample, sequenced in a study of CD8+ T cells in alopecia areata (dated by TCRdb to between 2018 and 2020). Libraries were built with the immunoSEQ multiplex PCR assay. For TCR sequencing, RNA was extracted from every sample and reverse transcribed into cDNA to serve as template. Sourced from immuneACCESS, this table was stored by TCRdb with only in-frame sequences that have V and J called. A share of the clones is absent; for the studies checked, an unresolved V gene accounts for under half, and the remainder has no known explanation. The sample has over 250,000 clones on record, 50% to 75% of them singletons. The ten largest account for around 0.84% of the sample. The sample's treatment or condition label, in plain terms: oral pan-JAK inhibitor, 5-10 mg twice daily. The sample here was CD4+ T cells sorted from blood, taken around week 54, from a patient treated with tofacitinib. All receptors derive from a human donor with alopecia areata.

The count of this clone is one. The rearrangement uses TRBV7-9 and TRBJ2-7; D perhaps matches TRBD1 (6 bases). Trimming shortened V by 5 bases and J by 2 bases, and 16 bases separated the two germline ends. This CDR3 contains 15 residues. Per the germline V gene, CDR1 is SEHNR and CDR2 is FQNEAQ (reference sequence). CDR3 sequence reads: CASSLQTGKPYEQYF. For the CDR3, the DNA is TGTGCCAGCAGCCTCCAAACAGGGAAACCCTACGAGCAGTACTTC. Supplemented by reference TRBV7-9 and TRBJ2-7, the full variable domain reads DTGVSQNPRHKITKRGQNVTFRCDPISEHNRLYWYRQTLGQGPEFLTYFQNEAQLEKSRLLSDRFSAERPKGSFSTLEIQRTEQGDSAMYLCASSLQTGKPYEQYFGPGTRLTVT.

This clone was counted only a few times. V usage is TRBV21-1 and J usage is TRBJ1-6. TRBV21-1 is described as a pseudogene. The CDR3 sequence is 16 residues long. CDR3 in DNA: TGTGCCAGCAGCAAAGGTGGGATGGCGCATAATTCACCCCTCCACTTT. Translated, it gives CASSKGGMAHNSPLHF.

This sequence joins TRBV30 and TRBJ1-6; TRBD1 might be the D (5 bases). The CDR3 consists of 16 residues. From germline, CDR1 is GTSNPN and CDR2 SVGIG (reference sequence). Trimming removed 3 bases from V and 10 bases from J, with 22 bases in between. The CDR3 loop is CAWRSLDLGTRSPLHF. The CDR3 bases are TGTGCCTGGAGATCGTTGGACTTAGGGACGAGATCACCCCTCCACTTT.

This clone was seen a handful of times. This chain links TRBV29-1 with TRBJ2-2; D not certain. Germline CDR1 SQVTM, CDR2 ANQGSEA. Trimming stripped 4 bases from V and 0 bases from J, with 6 bases between. The CDR3 consists of 13 residues. CDR3 region: CSVVVSNTGELFF. In DNA form, the CDR3 reads TGCAGCGTTGTCGTGTCGAACACCGGGGAGCTGTTTTTT.

The V call is TRBV30, the J call TRBJ2-5; perhaps TRBD1 as D (6 bases). Trimming left V 4 bases short and J 5 bases short, with 20 bases between. Germline V CDR1 and CDR2: GTSNPN, SVGIG (reference sequence). This CDR3 comprises 15 residues. Here the CDR3 reads CAWNTGQRKGETQYF. CDR3 nucleotides: TGTGCCTGGAATACGGGACAAAGAAAAGGGGAGACCCAGTACTTC. Variable domain in full (rest from reference TRBV30 and TRBJ2-5): SQTIHQWPATLVQPVGSPLSLECTVEGTSNPNLYWYRQAAGRGLQLLFYSVGIGQISSEVPQNLSASRPQDRQFILSSKKLLLSDSGFYLCAWNTGQRKGETQYFGPGTRLLVL.

This clone was detected a few times. The chain recombines TRBV5-1 with TRBJ2-1; D possibly matches TRBD1 or TRBD2 (5 bases each). The CDR3 has 15 amino acids. V lost 2 bases to trimming and J lost 1 base, with 10 bases between them. CDR1 and CDR2 from the germline V gene are SGHRS and YFSETQ. CDR3 sequence: CASSFEGPSYNEQFF. The CDR3 DNA reads as TGCGCCAGCAGCTTCGAGGGACCTTCCTACAATGAGCAGTTCTTC. The full variable domain, with the rest looked up from reference TRBV5-1 and TRBJ2-1, is KAGVTQTPRYLIKTRGQQVTLSCSPISGHRSVSWYQQTPGQGLQFLFEYFSETQRNKGNFPGRFSGRQFSNSRSEMNVSTLELGDSALYLCASSFEGPSYNEQFFGPGTRLTVL.

The chain carries TRBV5-4 and TRBJ2-5; D possibly corresponds to TRBD1 (6 bases). The CDR3 has 13 amino acids. CDR1 SGHNT and CDR2 YYREEE come from the germline V gene (reference sequence). Deletions cut 4 bases from V and 5 bases from J, with 12 bases between. The CDR3 loop is CASSGQPGETQYF. In DNA form, the CDR3 reads TGTGCCAGCAGCGGACAGCCGGGTGAGACCCAGTACTTC.

The CDR3 protein is CSVPDIFSTSNQPQHF. The CDR3, as DNA: TGCAGCGTTCCGGACATATTCAGCACTAGCAATCAGCCCCAGCATTTT. J is TRBJ1-5 and V is TRBV29-1; D might be TRBD1 (5 bases). This CDR3 region has 16 residues. V lost 5 bases and J lost 0, with 17 bases in between. CDR1 is SQVTM, CDR2 ANQGSEA, per germline.

This clone was seen a handful of times. The chain couples TRBV5-1 to TRBJ2-3, with D unclear. With 0 bases removed from V and 2 bases from J, the gap between germline ends came to 10 bases. CDR3 size: 15 residues. Germline loops: CDR1 SGHRS, CDR2 YFSETQ. The CDR3 loop is CASSLEARYTDTQYF. The DNA of the CDR3 is TGCGCCAGCAGCTTGGAGGCTCGGTACACAGATACGCAGTATTTT.

The chain joins TRBV25-1 to TRBJ2-7; no clear D. Germline values: CDR1 MGHDK, CDR2 SYGVNS. The CDR3 extends over 11 amino acids. CDR3 in DNA: TGTCCCGGGCCACTCTGCTACGAGCAGTACTTC. It is translated as CPGPLCYEQYF.

This clone was picked up a small number of times. This chain links TRBV4-2 with TRBJ2-1; 9 nucleotides agree with TRBD2. The length of the CDR3 is 14 residues. Germline V lookup: CDR1 LGHNA, CDR2 YNFKEQ. V lost 1 base and J lost 10; bases outside the gene matches: 5. The CDR3 loop reads CASSQGVGLAEQFF. The CDR3 region has the DNA TGTGCCAGCAGCCAAGGGGTGGGACTAGCCGAGCAGTTCTTC.

V gene TRBV30 combines with J gene TRBJ1-5; TRBD1 is a possible D gene (5 bases). V dropped 1 base and J dropped 0 bases, with 19 bases sitting between them. Germline V lookup: CDR1 GTSNPN, CDR2 SVGIG (reference sequence). The CDR3 totals 18 residues. The CDR3 protein is CAWSGGSLIHHSNQPQHF. CDR3 nucleotide sequence: TGTGCCTGGAGTGGGGGGTCCTTAATTCATCATAGCAATCAGCCCCAGCATTTT.

This chain joins TRBV2 and TRBJ2-5, with TRBD1 as a possible D gene (5 bases). The CDR3 extends over 14 amino acids. With 3 bases removed from V and 1 base from J, the gap between germline ends came to 9 bases. The germline V gene encodes CDR1 SNHLY and CDR2 FYNNEI. CDR3 loop: CASSDGQGQETQYF. CDR3 bases: TGTGCCAGCAGTGATGGGCAGGGCCAAGAGACCCAGTACTTC.

V is TRBV15 and J is TRBJ2-5, with D perhaps TRBD1 or TRBD2 (6 bases each). The V and J ends lost 1 base and 1 base respectively, with 19 bases between them. Germline V CDR1 and CDR2: LNHNV, YYDKDF (reference sequence). CDR3 length equals 18 residues. The CDR3: CATSRGFGGHPFQETQYF. The DNA of the CDR3 is TGTGCCACCAGCAGAGGATTCGGGGGCCACCCGTTCCAAGAGACCCAGTACTTC.

This clone was counted a single time. J is TRBJ2-3 and V is TRBV30, with 9 bases fitting TRBD1. The germline V gene encodes CDR1 GTSNPN and CDR2 SVGIG (reference sequence). The junction had 8 bases not matched to a gene; V was cut back by 5 bases and J by 8 bases. The CDR3 has 13 amino acids. CDR3 loop: CAWSGTGLTTQYF. Written as DNA, the CDR3 is TGTGCCTGGTCCGGGACAGGGCTAACTACGCAGTATTTT.

This chain connects TRBV15 to TRBJ1-1, with D tentatively TRBD1 (6 bases). V was cut by 0 bases and J by 3 bases, with 11 bases left in between. There are 15 residues in the CDR3. Germline V CDR1 and CDR2: LNHNV, YYDKDF (reference sequence). CDR3 bases: TGTGCCACCAGCAGAGATCGAGGGGGGGACACTGAAGCTTTCTTT. The encoded protein is CATSRDRGGDTEAFF.

This chain links TRBV11-2 with TRBJ1-2; D possibly corresponds to TRBD1 (6 bases). Between the trimmed V and J ends, which lost 1 base and 8 bases, there was a span of 11 bases. The CDR3 is 13 residues long. Germline V gene sequence: CDR1 SGHAT, CDR2 FQNNGV. The CDR3 DNA reads TGTGCCAGCAGCTTAGCCGGGGGCGTCGGCTACACCTTC. Its translation is CASSLAGGVGYTF. The full variable domain, rest sourced from reference TRBV11-2 and TRBJ1-2, is EAGVAQSPRYKIIEKRQSVAFWCNPISGHATLYWYQQILGQGPKLLIQFQNNGVVDDSQLPKDRFSAERLKGVDSTLKIQPAKLEDSAVYLCASSLAGGVGYTFGSGTRLTVV.

J is TRBJ1-2 and V is TRBV7-2; D is ambiguous. Trimming shortened V by 5 bases and J by 4 bases, and 11 bases separated the two germline ends. Per the germline V gene, CDR1 is SGHTA and CDR2 is FQGNSA. The CDR3 extends over 13 amino acids. The CDR3 DNA is TGTGCCAGCAGCGCCACGGCCACCTATGGCTACACCTTC. Amino acid sequence: CASSATATYGYTF.